These 8 T cell receptor beta chains came from one sample sequenced in a study of T cell changes during pregnancy in multiple sclerosis. Profiling relied on immunoSEQ multiplex PCR, and the TCRdb table lists in-frame clones only, not all of them. This sample has roughly 40,000 clones; 91% occur once, and the top ten carry over 1.5%. The sample here was CD4+ T cells from peripheral blood mononuclear cells, taken after pregnancy. The receptors originated from a female donor in good health, enrolled as a control in a pregnancy study.

V gene TRBV27 combines with J gene TRBJ2-1; D is ambiguous. The CDR3 totals 14 residues. The V end was cut by 4 bases, the J end by 6 bases, with 13 bases between. The germline V gene encodes CDR1 MNHEY and CDR2 SMNVEV (reference sequence). For the CDR3, the DNA is TGTGCCAGCAGTTCCCTGAACACCCTCAATGAGCAGTTCTTC. It translates to CASSSLNTLNEQFF.

The chain joins TRBV28 to TRBJ1-2; 12 nucleotides agree with TRBD1. The CDR3 spans 14 residues. Germline loops: CDR1 MDHEN, CDR2 SYDVKM. J was trimmed by 8 bases and V by 4 bases; bases with no gene match: 5. The CDR3 nucleotides are TGTGCCAGCAGTTCCCCCGGGACAGGGGGCGGCTACACCTTC. It encodes CASSSPGTGGGYTF.

V and J are TRBV4-1 and TRBJ1-5, with D tentatively TRBD1 (6 bases). The V end lost 2 bases, the J end lost 3 bases, and 17 bases lay between the germline ends. The germline CDR1 and CDR2 sequences are MGHRA and YSYEKL. The CDR3 spans 17 residues. The CDR3 nucleotides are TGCGCCAGCAGCCAACAACAGGGACAAGACCTCAATCAGCCCCAGCATTTT. Protein product: CASSQQQGQDLNQPQHF.

This chain joins TRBV6-1 and TRBJ2-1, with TRBD1 as a possible D gene (6 bases). V lost 2 bases to trimming and J lost 0 bases, with 14 bases between them. The CDR3 length is 17 residues. CDR1 is MNHNS and CDR2 is SASEGT in the germline V gene. Written as DNA, the CDR3 is TGTGCCAGCAGTGAAACTCAGGGGTCAAGCTCCTACAATGAGCAGTTCTTC. This sequence encodes CASSETQGSSSYNEQFF.

This clone was counted a few times. The chain has TRBV30 and TRBJ1-1; perhaps TRBD1 as D (5 bases). CDR1 is GTSNPN, CDR2 SVGIG, per germline (reference sequence). This CDR3 has 13 residues. Trimming left V 4 bases short and J 5 bases short, with 14 bases between. CDR3 loop: CAWTQGQRTEAFF. The CDR3 DNA reads as TGTGCCTGGACCCAAGGACAAAGGACTGAAGCTTTCTTT. Looking up the rest from reference TRBV30 and TRBJ1-1 gives the full variable domain: SQTIHQWPATLVQPVGSPLSLECTVEGTSNPNLYWYRQAAGRGLQLLFYSVGIGQISSEVPQNLSASRPQDRQFILSSKKLLLSDSGFYLCAWTQGQRTEAFFGQGTRLTVV.

The chain carries TRBV6-1 and TRBJ1-6; D is unclear. Deletions cut 2 bases from V and 9 bases from J, with 8 bases between. CDR1 and CDR2 from the germline V gene are MNHNS and SASEGT. The CDR3 is 13 residues long. Here the CDR3 reads CASSELWSSPLHF. Here the CDR3 DNA reads TGTGCCAGCAGTGAACTATGGTCTTCACCCCTCCACTTT.

This rearrangement joins TRBV5-1 to TRBJ2-4, with TRBD2 identical over 9 bases. J gave up 0 bases and V 4 bases, and 11 bases lay outside the gene matches. The CDR3 covers 18 residues. In germline, CDR1 is SGHRS, CDR2 YFSETQ. CDR3 DNA sequence: TGCGCCAGCAGCCCCCGGGGTAGCGGGGGAATAGCCAAAAACATTCAGTACTTC. Translating it yields CASSPRGSGGIAKNIQYF.

A few counts support this clone. The rearrangement links TRBV6-5 to TRBJ1-1; no clear D gene. This CDR3 region has 13 residues. Germline values: CDR1 MNHEY, CDR2 SVGAGI. V dropped 4 bases and J dropped 4 bases, with 10 bases sitting between them. The CDR3 DNA reads as TGTGCCAGCAGTTTACGGGGAACCACTGAAGCTTTCTTT. As protein: CASSLRGTTEAFF.